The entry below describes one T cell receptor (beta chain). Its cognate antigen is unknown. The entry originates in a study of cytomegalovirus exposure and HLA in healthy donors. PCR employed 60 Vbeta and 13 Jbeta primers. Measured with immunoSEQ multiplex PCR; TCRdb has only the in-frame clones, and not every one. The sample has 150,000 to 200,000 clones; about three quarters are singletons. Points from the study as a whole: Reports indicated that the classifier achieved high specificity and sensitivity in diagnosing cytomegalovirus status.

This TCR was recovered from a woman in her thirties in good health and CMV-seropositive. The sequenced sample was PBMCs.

CDR3 in amino acids: CASSENKETQYF. The CDR3 region has the DNA TGCGCCAGCAGTGAAAATAAAGAGACCCAGTACTTC. V and J are TRBV10-2 and TRBJ2-5; D not certain. This CDR3 region has 12 residues. The germline V and J ends were trimmed by 3 bases and 3 bases, with 5 bases remaining between them. CDR1 and CDR2 from the germline V gene are WSHSY and SAAADI.